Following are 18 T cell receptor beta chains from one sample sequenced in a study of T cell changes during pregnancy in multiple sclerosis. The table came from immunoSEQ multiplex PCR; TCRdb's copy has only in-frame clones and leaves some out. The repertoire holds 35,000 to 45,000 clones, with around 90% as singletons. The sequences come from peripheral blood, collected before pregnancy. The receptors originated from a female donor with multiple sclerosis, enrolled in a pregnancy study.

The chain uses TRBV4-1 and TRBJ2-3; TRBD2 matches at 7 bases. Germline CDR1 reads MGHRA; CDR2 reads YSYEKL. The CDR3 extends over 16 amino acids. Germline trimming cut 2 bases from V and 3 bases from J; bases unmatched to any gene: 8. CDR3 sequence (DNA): TGCGCCAGCAGCCAAATAGCGGGCGGGAGTACAGATACGCAGTATTTT. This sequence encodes CASSQIAGGSTDTQYF.

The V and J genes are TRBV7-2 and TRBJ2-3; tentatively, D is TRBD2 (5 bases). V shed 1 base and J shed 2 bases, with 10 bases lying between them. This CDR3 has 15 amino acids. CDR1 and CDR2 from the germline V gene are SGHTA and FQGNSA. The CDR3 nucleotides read TGTGCCAGCAGCTTAGGGCTAGCCCACACAGATACGCAGTATTTT. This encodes CASSLGLAHTDTQYF.

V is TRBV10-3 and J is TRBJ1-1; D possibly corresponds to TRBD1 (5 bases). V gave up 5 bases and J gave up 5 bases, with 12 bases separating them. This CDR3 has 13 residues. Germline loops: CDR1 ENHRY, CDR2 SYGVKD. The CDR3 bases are TGTGCCATCAGTCTGAGTCCAGGGACTGAAGCTTTCTTT. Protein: CAISLSPGTEAFF.

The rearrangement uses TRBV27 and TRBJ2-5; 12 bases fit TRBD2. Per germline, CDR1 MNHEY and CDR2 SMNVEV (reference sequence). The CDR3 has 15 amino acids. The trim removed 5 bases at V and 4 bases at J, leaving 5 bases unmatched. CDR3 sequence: CASSVLAGGGETQYF. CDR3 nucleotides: TGTGCCAGCAGTGTACTAGCGGGAGGAGGAGAGACCCAGTACTTC.

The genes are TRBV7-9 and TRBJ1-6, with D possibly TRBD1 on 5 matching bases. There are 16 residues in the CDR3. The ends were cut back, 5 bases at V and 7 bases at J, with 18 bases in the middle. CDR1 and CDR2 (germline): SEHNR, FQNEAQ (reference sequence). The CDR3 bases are TGTGCCAGCAGCCATGTCGGTGTTGGGGGGAATTCACCCCTCCACTTT. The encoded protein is CASSHVGVGGNSPLHF.

CDR3: CASRGQGILAEAFF. Here the CDR3 DNA reads TGTGCCAGCAGGGGACAGGGGATCTTGGCTGAAGCTTTCTTT. J is TRBJ1-1 and V is TRBV6-1, with 10 nucleotides matching TRBD1. The CDR3 is made up of 14 amino acids. Germline V gene sequence: CDR1 MNHNS, CDR2 SASEGT. The trim removed 6 bases at V and 6 bases at J, leaving 7 bases unmatched.

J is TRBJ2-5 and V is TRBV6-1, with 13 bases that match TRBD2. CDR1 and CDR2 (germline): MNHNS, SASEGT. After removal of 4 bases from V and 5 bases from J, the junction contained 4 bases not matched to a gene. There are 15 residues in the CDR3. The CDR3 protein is CASSVELAGGETQYF. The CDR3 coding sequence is TGTGCCAGCAGTGTCGAACTAGCGGGAGGGGAGACCCAGTACTTC.

CDR3 residues: CASSVSLRESGTQYF. The CDR3 DNA is TGTGCCAGCAGCGTAAGTTTGCGGGAGTCAGGGACGCAGTATTTT. The rearrangement uses TRBV9 and TRBJ2-3; 7 bases fit TRBD2. The CDR3 spans 15 residues. V shed 1 base and J 9 bases; nucleotides not matched to a gene: 11. Looked up from germline, CDR1 is SGDLS and CDR2 is YYNGEE.

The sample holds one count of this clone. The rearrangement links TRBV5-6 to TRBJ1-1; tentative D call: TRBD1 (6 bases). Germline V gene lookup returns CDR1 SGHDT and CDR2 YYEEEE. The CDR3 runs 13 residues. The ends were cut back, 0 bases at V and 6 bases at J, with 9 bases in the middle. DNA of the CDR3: TGTGCCAGCAGCTTGGGGACAGCAGCTGAAGCTTTCTTT. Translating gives CASSLGTAAEAFF.

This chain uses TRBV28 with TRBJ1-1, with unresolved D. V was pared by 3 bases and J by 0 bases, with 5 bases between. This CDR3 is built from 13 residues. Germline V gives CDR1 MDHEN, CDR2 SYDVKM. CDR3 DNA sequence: TGTGCCAGCAGTTTCCTTATGAACACTGAAGCTTTCTTT. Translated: CASSFLMNTEAFF.

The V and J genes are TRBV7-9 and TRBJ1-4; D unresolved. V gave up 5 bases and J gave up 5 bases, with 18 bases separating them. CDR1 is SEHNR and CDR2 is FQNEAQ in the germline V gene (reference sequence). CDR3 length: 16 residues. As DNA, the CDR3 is TGTGCCAGCAGCCTGTGGCCCTTGGGAGAAAATGAAAAACTGTTTTTT. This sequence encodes CASSLWPLGENEKLFF.

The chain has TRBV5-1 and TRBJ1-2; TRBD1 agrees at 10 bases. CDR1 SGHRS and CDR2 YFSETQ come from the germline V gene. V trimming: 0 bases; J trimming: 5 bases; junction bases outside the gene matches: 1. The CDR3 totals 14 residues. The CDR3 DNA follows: TGCGCCAGCAGCTTGGGACAGGGGGCTTATGGCTACACCTTC. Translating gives CASSLGQGAYGYTF. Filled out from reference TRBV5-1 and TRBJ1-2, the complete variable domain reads KAGVTQTPRYLIKTRGQQVTLSCSPISGHRSVSWYQQTPGQGLQFLFEYFSETQRNKGNFPGRFSGRQFSNSRSEMNVSTLELGDSALYLCASSLGQGAYGYTFGSGTRLTVV.

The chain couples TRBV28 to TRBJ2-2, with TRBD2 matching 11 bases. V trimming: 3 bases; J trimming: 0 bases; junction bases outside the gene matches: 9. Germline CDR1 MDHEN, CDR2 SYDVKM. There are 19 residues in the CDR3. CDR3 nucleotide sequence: TGTGCCAGCAGTTTTCTCGGACTAGCGGGTTCCGCGAACACCGGGGAGCTGTTTTTT. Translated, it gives CASSFLGLAGSANTGELFF. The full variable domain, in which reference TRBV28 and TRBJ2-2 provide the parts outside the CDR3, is DVKVTQSSRYLVKRTGEKVFLECVQDMDHENMFWYRQDPGLGLRLIYFSYDVKMKEKGDIPEGYSVSREKKERFSLILESASTNQTSMYLCASSFLGLAGSANTGELFFGEGSRLTVL.

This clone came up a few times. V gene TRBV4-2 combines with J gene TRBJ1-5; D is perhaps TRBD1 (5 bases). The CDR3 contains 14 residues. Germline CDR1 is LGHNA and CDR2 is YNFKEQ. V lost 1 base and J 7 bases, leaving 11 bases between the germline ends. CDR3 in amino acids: CASSQVAQDQPQHF. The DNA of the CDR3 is TGTGCCAGCAGCCAAGTGGCACAGGACCAGCCCCAGCATTTT.

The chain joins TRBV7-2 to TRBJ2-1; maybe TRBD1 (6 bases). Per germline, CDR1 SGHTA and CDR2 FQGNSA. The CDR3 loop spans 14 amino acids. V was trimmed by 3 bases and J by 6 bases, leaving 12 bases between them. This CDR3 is CASSLGAVVNEQFF. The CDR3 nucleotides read TGTGCCAGCAGCTTGGGGGCGGTGGTCAATGAGCAGTTCTTC.

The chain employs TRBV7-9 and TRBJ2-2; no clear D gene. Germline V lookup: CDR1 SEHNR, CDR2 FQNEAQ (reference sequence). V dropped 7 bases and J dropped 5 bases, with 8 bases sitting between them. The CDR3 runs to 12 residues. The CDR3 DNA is TGTGCCAGCATCTCCGTGACCGGGGAGCTGTTTTTT. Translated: CASISVTGELFF.

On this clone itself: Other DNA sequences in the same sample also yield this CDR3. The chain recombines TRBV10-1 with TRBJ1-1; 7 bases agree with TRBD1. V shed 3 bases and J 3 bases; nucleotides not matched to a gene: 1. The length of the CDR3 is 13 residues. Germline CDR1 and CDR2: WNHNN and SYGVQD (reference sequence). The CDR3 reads CASSDRGYTEAFF. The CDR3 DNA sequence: TGCGCCAGCAGTGACAGGGGGTACACTGAAGCTTTCTTT.

The CDR3 loop is CASSYDTGGLTEAFF. The CDR3, as DNA: TGTGCCAGCAGTTACGATACAGGGGGACTCACTGAAGCTTTCTTT. The chain employs TRBV6-5 and TRBJ1-1, with 8 bases lining up with TRBD1. This CDR3 region has 15 residues. The germline V gene has CDR1 MNHEY and CDR2 SVGAGI. Trimming at V came to 2 bases and at J to 4 bases, leaving 6 bases not matched to a gene.